The clone carrying this TCR beta chain has ten or more counts. The sample belongs to a study of T-cell reconstitution after alpha-beta-depleted transplantation in children. Unique molecular identifiers were used to barcode this TCRbeta library. TCRdb reprocessed the PCR reads via MiXCR and lists one record per CDR3 protein. The sample carries 250,000 to 300,000 distinct CDR3 sequences, approximately 9.8% recorded once. This sequence was found in a human donor who donated a stem cell graft to a child with SCID. This material consisted of PBMCs from the stem cell graft donor, taken from the stem cell graft.

This CDR3 is CASSVNTGELFF. The DNA for the CDR3 is TGTGCCAGCAGCGTAAACACCGGGGAGCTGTTTTTT. The V call is TRBV9, the J call TRBJ2-2; no clear D. Germline CDR1 reads SGDLS; CDR2 reads YYNGEE. V was trimmed by 1 base and J by 2 bases, leaving 0 bases between them. The CDR3 is 12 residues long.